The rows below give T cell receptor beta chains drawn from one sample of a study of shared T cell receptors in the human thymus. Measured with immunoSEQ multiplex PCR; TCRdb has only the in-frame clones, and not every one. The sample carries some 700,000 clones, 70% to 90% recorded once. The same sample was also used in a study of human thymus T cells.

The specimen sequenced was thymocytes. These TCRs come from a boy in the first two years of life with a congenital heart defect. CDR3s include the opening cysteine and the closing phenylalanine or tryptophan. D genes are given only for firm matches. Rows give clone size only sometimes, using once, few, many, or a class for an expanded clone.

V gene	J gene	clone size	D gene	CDR3 DNA	CDR3 protein
TRBV19	TRBJ2-7	.	.	TGTGCCAGTAGTACGGACGGGACCTACGAGCAGTACTTC	CASSTDGTYEQYF
TRBV6-1	TRBJ2-7	.	.	TGTGCCAGCAGTGAAGCCTCGGGCAGAGTGACAGGCTCCTACGAGCAGTACTTC	CASSEASGRVTGSYEQYF
TRBV15	TRBJ2-3	.	.	TGTGCCACCCAGGTTGGCGGGCCGAGCACAGATACGCAGTATTTT	CATQVGGPSTDTQYF
TRBV7-9	TRBJ2-7	.	TRBD2	TGTGCCAGCAGCCAGGGACTAGCGGGAGGGATCACCTACGAGCAGTACTTC	CASSQGLAGGITYEQYF
TRBV6-1	TRBJ2-5	.	.	TGTGCCAGCCCCTGTGGTAGCGCCCAAGAGACCCAGTACTTC	CASPCGSAQETQYF
TRBV2	TRBJ2-7	.	TRBD2	TGTGCCAGCAGTGGGACTAGCGGGAGGGTTACCTACGAGCAGTACTTC	CASSGTSGRVTYEQYF
TRBV18	TRBJ2-3	.	.	TGTGCCAGCTCACTCCTAGTTAACACAGATACGCAGTATTTT	CASSLLVNTDTQYF
TRBV7-9	TRBJ2-7	.	.	TGTGCCAGCAAAGGACTGGGGACCTACGAGCAGTACTTC	CASKGLGTYEQYF
TRBV6-1	TRBJ2-7	.	.	TGTGCCAGCAGTGAAGCCGGGGACTGGGGTAGGGAGCAGTACTTC	CASSEAGDWGREQYF
TRBV9	TRBJ2-3	.	.	TGTGCCAAAAGACACCCGGAGGGCGACACATCAGATACGCAGTATTTT	CAKRHPEGDTSDTQYF
TRBV27	TRBJ1-5	.	TRBD1	TGTGCCAGCACCTGGACAGGGGTTCAGCCCCAGCATTTT	CASTWTGVQPQHF
TRBV4-3	TRBJ1-1	few	.	TGCGCCAGCAGCCAAAAGGGGCAGGCAGCTTTCTTT	CASSQKGQAAFF
TRBV29-1	TRBJ2-7	.	TRBD2	TGCAGCGTTGAAGATCGGGAGGGGGTCTCCTACGAGCAGTACTTC	CSVEDREGVSYEQYF
TRBV28	TRBJ2-5	.	.	TGTGCCAGCAGTTTTACTCATTCGGGGACCCAGTACTTC	CASSFTHSGTQYF
TRBV6-4	TRBJ2-7	.	TRBD2	TGTGCCAGCGGGAGGGGGCTAGCGGGAACAGGGTACGAGCAGTACTTC	CASGRGLAGTGYEQYF
TRBV7-9	TRBJ2-3	.	TRBD2	TGTGCCAGCAGCCCCCTGCGTCGGCTAGCGGGAGAACGAGATACGCAGTATTTT	CASSPLRRLAGERDTQYF
TRBV6-6	TRBJ1-1	.	.	TGTGCCAGCAGAGCAGGTTTAAGCACTGAAGCTTTCTTT	CASRAGLSTEAFF
TRBV4-1	TRBJ2-3	.	.	TGCGCCAGCAGCCAAGTATCGGGTTCCACAGATACGCAGTATTTT	CASSQVSGSTDTQYF
TRBV4-1	TRBJ2-7	.	TRBD2	TGCGCCAGCAGCCAAGAGGGGACTAGCGGGAGAGCCTACGAGCAGTACTTC	CASSQEGTSGRAYEQYF
TRBV12-5	TRBJ2-2	.	TRBD2	TGTGCTAGTGGTTTGGGTCGGACTAGCGGGACCTCGAACACCGGGGAGCTGTTTTTT	CASGLGRTSGTSNTGELFF
TRBV29-1	TRBJ2-5	.	.	TGCAGCGTGGAGACTATCCAAGAGACCCAGTACTTC	CSVETIQETQYF
TRBV5-4	TRBJ2-1	.	.	TGTGCCAGCAGCACACAACAGGGGAGGCACAATGAGCAGTTCTTC	CASSTQQGRHNEQFF
TRBV6-1	TRBJ2-5	.	TRBD1	TGTGCCAGCAGGGGCCGGGACAGGGAACAAGAGACCCAGTACTTC	CASRGRDREQETQYF
TRBV5-4	TRBJ1-5	.	.	TGTGCCAGCAGCTTGTCCGGAGGGGATCAGCCCCAGCATTTT	CASSLSGGDQPQHF
TRBV27	TRBJ2-3	.	.	TGTGCCAGCAAGGGGGATTGCACAGATACGCAGTATTTT	CASKGDCTDTQYF
TRBV18	TRBJ1-2	.	TRBD1	TGTGCCAGCTCCCCCCGACAGGGCGAGTGGGGCTACACCTTC	CASSPRQGEWGYTF
TRBV19	TRBJ1-1	.	.	TGTGCCAGTTTGTCCCGGCGAGGCACTGAAGCTTTCTTT	CASLSRRGTEAFF
TRBV28	TRBJ2-7	once	TRBD1	TGTGCCAGCAGTACCGGGACAGGGAGGCACGAGCAGTACTTC	CASSTGTGRHEQYF
TRBV5-1	TRBJ1-5	.	.	TGCGCCAGCAGCTTGGCCGGGTATCTCAATCAGCCCCAGCATTTT	CASSLAGYLNQPQHF
TRBV29-1	TRBJ2-7	.	TRBD2	TGCAGCGTTGGTCCCCAGCGGGAGTGCGAGCAGTACTTC	CSVGPQRECEQYF
TRBV2	TRBJ2-7	.	.	TGTGCCAGCAGGGAACAGGCCCCTCTCGAGCAGTACTTC	CASREQAPLEQYF
TRBV4-1	TRBJ1-1	.	.	TGCGCCAGCAGCCAAGTAGGGGCAGAAGAAGCTTTCTTT	CASSQVGAEEAFF
TRBV6-1	TRBJ2-7	.	.	TGTGCCAGCAGTGAAGGGCAAAGCTCCTACGAGCAGTACTTC	CASSEGQSSYEQYF
TRBV7-9	TRBJ2-1	.	TRBD2	TGTGCCAGCAGCTTAGGGTTGATTAGCGGGAGGAGTTCCTACAATGAGCAGTTCTTC	CASSLGLISGRSSYNEQFF
TRBV7-9	TRBJ1-5	.	TRBD1	TGTGCCAGCAGCTTACGGGACAGGGGTCCGGAGCCCCAGCATTTT	CASSLRDRGPEPQHF
TRBV6-5	TRBJ2-1	.	.	TGTGCCAGCAGTAACCGACTAGAGCAGTTCTTC	CASSNRLEQFF
TRBV27	TRBJ2-1	once	TRBD2	TGTGCCAGCAGTTCCCTCTGGGGAGCGGGAGGGCCAAATACGTTCTTC	CASSSLWGAGGPNTFF
TRBV30	TRBJ2-1	few	TRBD2	TGTGCCTGGAGTGCCTTTTGGCTAGCGGGAGGACCAGACTACAATGAGCAGTTCTTC	CAWSAFWLAGGPDYNEQFF
TRBV28	TRBJ2-7	.	.	TGTGCCAGCAGTCGCGGGCCCTACGAGCAGTACTTC	CASSRGPYEQYF
TRBV7-2	TRBJ2-2	.	.	TGTGCCAGCAGCTCGGCGGGACACACCGGGGAGCTGTTTTTT	CASSSAGHTGELFF
TRBV7-2	TRBJ1-5	.	.	TGTGCCAGCAGCACCCTCCCAGGGGGCAATCAGCCCCAGCATTTT	CASSTLPGGNQPQHF
TRBV27	TRBJ2-7	.	TRBD1	TGTGCCAGCAGTTTATGGGACAGGGGGACCGAGCAGTACTTC	CASSLWDRGTEQYF
TRBV10-3	TRBJ2-5	once	TRBD2	TGTGCCATCAGTGAGTCTGCGGGACTAGCGGGTTCGCCCAAAAGGTGGGAGACCCAGTACTTC	CAISESAGLAGSPKRWETQYF
TRBV7-9	TRBJ2-5	.	.	TGTGCCAGCAGCTCGGAGTCCTCGGAGGGGGAGACCCAGTACTTC	CASSSESSEGETQYF
TRBV25-1	TRBJ2-7	few	TRBD1	TGTGCCAGCAGTGTCCGGGACAGGGCGTACGAGCAGTACTTC	CASSVRDRAYEQYF
TRBV10-3	TRBJ2-7	once	TRBD1	TGTGCCATCAGTGGGAGGCCGGGACAGGGGACGCGGCGGGCCTCCTACGAGCAGTACTTC	CAISGRPGQGTRRASYEQYF
TRBV11-3	TRBJ2-1	.	TRBD2	TGTGCCAGCAGCTTAGGCGCGGGAGGCCCCAGCTCCTACAATGAGCAGTTCTTC	CASSLGAGGPSSYNEQFF
TRBV19	TRBJ1-4	.	TRBD1	TGTGCCAGTAGTATAAAGACAGGGGGAGCTGAAAAACTGTTTTTT	CASSIKTGGAEKLFF
TRBV28	TRBJ1-4	.	.	TGTGCCAGCAGTTTGAGGCAGTTAAGTGAAAAACTGTTTTTT	CASSLRQLSEKLFF
TRBV27	TRBJ2-3	.	.	TGTGCCAGCAGCCTGGGGACAGGGCATGTTAGCGGGAGGAATACGCAGTATTTT	CASSLGTGHVSGRNTQYF
TRBV4-2	TRBJ1-2	.	.	TGTGCCAGCAGCCAAGACTTGCGGGGCATGGGCGGCTACACCTTC	CASSQDLRGMGGYTF
TRBV27	TRBJ2-2	.	.	TGTGCCAGCAGTTTACGTGGGCCGACGAACACCGGGGAGCTGTTTTTT	CASSLRGPTNTGELFF
TRBV21-1	TRBJ1-5	.	.	TGTGCCAGCAGCAAAGTCGAGGTAAGCAATCAGCCCCAGCATTTT	CASSKVEVSNQPQHF
TRBV28	TRBJ1-2	.	.	TGTGCCAGCAGCTTATCCGGGACTTACTATGGCTACACCTTC	CASSLSGTYYGYTF
TRBV5-1	TRBJ1-2	.	TRBD1	TGCGCCAGCAGCCCGCAAAGGGACAGGGGCTATGGCTACACCTTC	CASSPQRDRGYGYTF
TRBV28	TRBJ1-1	once	TRBD1	TGTGCCAGCAGTTTACTTCCCGGGACAGGGGGCCCCGGCACTGAAGCTTTCTTT	CASSLLPGTGGPGTEAFF
TRBV7-2	TRBJ2-7	few	TRBD1	TGTGCCAGCAGCCCAGGACAGGGAGCCGAGCAGTACTTC	CASSPGQGAEQYF
TRBV4-3	TRBJ2-6	.	.	TGCGCCAGCAGCCCCTCCCTATGGGCCAACGTCTTGACTTTC	CASSPSLWANVLTF
TRBV27	TRBJ2-1	.	TRBD1	TGTGCCAGCGGCCGGGACAGGTCTTACAATGAGCAGTTCTTC	CASGRDRSYNEQFF
TRBV11-2	TRBJ2-1	.	TRBD2	TGTGCCAGCAGCTTTTTCCATAGCGGGGGCAGGTACAATGAGCAGTTCTTC	CASSFFHSGGRYNEQFF